This entry describes one T cell receptor beta chain. As yet, its antigen is unknown. The data stem from a study of post-analysis software for immune sequencing data. Study context: There were relapsing-remitting, secondary progressive and progressive-relapsing multiple sclerosis among the disease courses included.

This CDR3 spans 15 amino acids. Germline V gives CDR1 DFQATT, CDR2 SNEGSKA (reference sequence). V was cut by 0 bases and J by 1 base, with 12 bases left in between. Included in the TCR beta cDNA libraries were unique molecular identifiers. TCRdb itself ran the PCR reads through MiXCR, one entry per CDR3 protein. Among roughly 170,000 distinct CDR3 sequences listed, roughly 31% were seen once. Study-level results: Patients had higher frequencies than controls of about five TRBV segments, including TRBV5-6, TRBV5-1 and TRBV20-1.

This sequence joins TRBV20-1 and TRBJ1-2; D unresolved. The receptor was isolated from a girl aged 10 to 17 with multiple sclerosis. Sequencing used blood. CDR3 loop: CSARDHGTYNYGYTF. CDR3 sequence (DNA): TGCAGTGCTAGAGATCACGGAACATATAACTATGGCTACACCTTC.